This T cell receptor (beta chain) was found in a study of shared clonotypes between healthy human individuals. Trimming took 5 bases from V and 7 from J, leaving 17 bases between them. CDR1 and CDR2 (germline): SGHTA, FQGNSA. The CDR3 spans 15 residues. TCRdb keeps only in-frame clones here, not all; method: immunoSEQ multiplex PCR. The sample lists 2,500,000 or so clones; about 92% were seen once. The chain links TRBV7-2 to TRBJ1-4; D may be TRBD1 (6 bases). Sequenced: naive CD4+ T cells sorted from blood. Specified subset: CD45RA+ positively selected. The clonotype originates from a man younger than 35 in good health. Here the CDR3 reads CASSTGQLGGEKLFF. CDR3 nucleotides: TGTGCCAGCAGCACTGGACAGTTGGGGGGTGAAAAACTGTTTTTT.